This is a list of T cell receptor beta chains from one sample in a study of cytomegalovirus exposure and HLA in healthy donors. This table comes from immunoSEQ multiplex PCR, and its TCRdb copy is limited to in-frame clones, with some not included. Its listing shows about 160,000 clones. The material sequenced was PBMCs. The receptor source for this set is a young man in good health and CMV-seronegative. The CDR3 runs from the conserved cysteine through the conserved F or W. Fields, in order: J gene, V gene, D gene, CDR3 protein, CDR3 DNA. D genes are given only for firm matches.

>TRBJ1-2|TRBV7-2|TRBD1
CASSRDREVFYTF
TGTGCCAGCAGCCGGGACAGGGAGGTGTTCTACACCTTC
>TRBJ1-1|TRBV27|-
CASSLFAGTQAFF
TGTGCCAGCAGTTTATTCGCAGGAACACAGGCTTTCTTT
>TRBJ2-3|TRBV6-5|-
CASRHTDTQYF
TGTGCCAGCAGACACACAGATACGCAGTATTTT
>TRBJ2-7|TRBV5-1|-
CASSLDRESYEQYF
TGCGCCAGCAGCTTGGACAGAGAGTCCTACGAGCAGTACTTC
>TRBJ1-2|TRBV5-1|TRBD1
CATGTGELNYGYTF
TGCGCCACCGGGACAGGGGAACTAAACTATGGCTACACCTTC
>TRBJ2-3|TRBV19|TRBD2
CASSEVAGDLTDTQYF
TGTGCCAGTAGTGAAGTAGCGGGAGATCTAACAGATACGCAGTATTTT
>TRBJ2-5|TRBV27|TRBD1
CASSPSALRGIGETQYF
TGTGCCAGCAGCCCATCAGCCCTCAGGGGGATTGGTGAGACCCAGTACTTC
>TRBJ1-3|TRBV18|TRBD1
CASSPDRGQNTIYF
TGTGCCAGCTCACCCGACAGGGGGCAAAACACCATATATTTT
>TRBJ1-6|TRBV7-2|TRBD1
CASSRDRSSYNSPLHF
TGTGCCAGCAGCCGGGACAGGAGCTCCTATAATTCACCCCTCCACTTT
>TRBJ2-7|TRBV6-6|-
CASSLVSGYNEQYF
TGTGCCAGCAGTTTGGTTTCAGGGTACAACGAGCAGTACTTC
>TRBJ2-5|TRBV27|-
CASSLLGGLETQYF
TGTGCCAGCAGTCTACTCGGGGGTTTGGAGACCCAGTACTTC
>TRBJ2-7|TRBV4-2|-
CASSQYLKVSEQYF
TGTGCCAGCAGCCAATACTTGAAAGTATCCGAGCAGTACTTC
>TRBJ2-7|TRBV28|TRBD1
CASSSPGTGVGEQYF
TGTGCCAGCAGTTCGCCTGGGACAGGGGTAGGCGAGCAGTACTTC
>TRBJ2-5|TRBV9|TRBD1
CASSPMGQGAETQYF
TGTGCCAGCAGCCCAATGGGACAGGGGGCAGAGACCCAGTACTTC
>TRBJ2-7|TRBV28|TRBD2
CASSSSGVGGGEQYF
TGTGCCAGCAGTTCTAGCGGGGTAGGAGGGGGCGAGCAGTACTTC
>TRBJ2-2|TRBV10-3|-
CAIRRGGSNTGELFF
TGTGCCATCAGGAGGGGGGGCTCGAACACCGGGGAGCTGTTTTTT
>TRBJ1-2|TRBV6-5|TRBD1
CASSEGDRSYGYTF
TGTGCCAGCAGTGAAGGGGACAGGAGCTATGGCTACACCTTC
>TRBJ1-1|TRBV18|TRBD1
CASSPPRQGGLTEAFF
TGTGCCAGCTCACCACCCCGACAGGGGGGTCTCACTGAAGCTTTCTTT
>TRBJ2-6|TRBV6-1|TRBD2
CASSVRLAGNSGANVLTF
TGTGCCAGCAGTGTAAGACTAGCGGGCAACTCTGGGGCCAACGTCCTGACTTTC
>TRBJ1-1|TRBV7-2|TRBD1
CASSVDRGGGAFF
TGTGCCAGCAGCGTAGACAGGGGTGGGGGAGCTTTCTTT
>TRBJ2-3|TRBV4-1|TRBD2
CASSQARTSGYTDTQYF
TGCGCCAGCAGCCAAGCTAGAACTAGCGGATACACAGATACGCAGTATTTT
>TRBJ1-3|TRBV27|-
CASSLTGSGNTIYF
TGTGCCAGCAGTTTAACGGGCTCTGGAAACACCATATATTTT
>TRBJ1-5|TRBV27|-
CASRGTRAGNQPQHF
TGTGCCAGCAGAGGGACACGAGCCGGCAATCAGCCCCAGCATTTT
>TRBJ1-6|TRBV27|-
CASSPRQINNSPLHF
TGTGCCAGCAGTCCGAGACAGATAAATAATTCACCCCTCCACTTT
>TRBJ2-1|TRBV10-2|-
CASSFRDYNEQFF
TGCGCCAGCAGCTTCCGGGACTACAATGAGCAGTTCTTC
>TRBJ2-5|TRBV5-8|TRBD2
CASSPEALAGVEETQYF
TGTGCCAGCAGCCCGGAGGCCCTAGCGGGAGTGGAAGAGACCCAGTACTTC
>TRBJ2-6|TRBV5-4|-
CASSLEGRGVKGANVLTF
TGTGCCAGCAGCTTGGAAGGCAGGGGAGTGAAGGGGGCCAACGTCCTGACTTTC
>TRBJ2-5|TRBV25-1|TRBD2
CASSDRALGAGGQETQYF
TGTGCCAGCAGTGATAGGGCCCTGGGAGCGGGGGGACAAGAGACCCAGTACTTC
>TRBJ1-2|TRBV5-4|-
CASSTTSSSYGYTF
TGTGCCAGCAGCACCACTTCGAGTAGCTATGGCTACACCTTC
>TRBJ2-1|TRBV28|TRBD2
CASRTPPGGGNNEQFF
TGTGCCAGCAGGACCCCTCCCGGGGGGGGGAACAATGAGCAGTTCTTC
>TRBJ2-2|TRBV5-4|TRBD1
CASSKGQARNTGELFF
TGTGCCAGCAGCAAGGGACAGGCGAGAAACACCGGGGAGCTGTTTTTT
>TRBJ2-7|TRBV5-1|-
CASSLVEGAYEQYF
TGCGCCAGCAGCTTGGTGGAGGGCGCCTACGAGCAGTACTTC
>TRBJ2-1|TRBV29-1|-
CSVPLAADNEQFF
TGCAGCGTCCCACTAGCAGCCGACAATGAGCAGTTCTTC
>TRBJ2-7|TRBV7-6|TRBD2
CASSLEAGGPYEQYF
TGTGCCAGCAGCTTAGAAGCGGGAGGGCCCTACGAGCAGTACTTC
>TRBJ2-2|TRBV19|TRBD2
CASSTTLAFAGELFF
TGTGCCAGTAGTACAACACTAGCGTTCGCCGGGGAGCTGTTTTTT
>TRBJ1-2|TRBV5-1|TRBD1
CASSSGTDYYGYTF
TGCGCCAGCAGCTCCGGGACAGACTACTATGGCTACACCTTC
>TRBJ2-7|TRBV6-6|-
CASSYTGNEQYF
TGTGCCAGCAGTTACACCGGGAACGAGCAGTACTTC
>TRBJ2-5|TRBV19|-
CASRTFHGEETQYF
TGTGCCAGTAGAACCTTCCACGGGGAAGAGACCCAGTACTTC
>TRBJ1-1|TRBV7-9|TRBD1
CASRGQKNTEAFF
TGTGCCAGCAGGGGACAGAAGAACACTGAAGCTTTCTTT
>TRBJ2-1|TRBV18|TRBD2
CASSPTPGLAGGIDEQFF
TGTGCCAGCTCACCGACCCCGGGACTAGCGGGAGGAATCGATGAGCAGTTCTTC
>TRBJ2-7|TRBV11-2|-
CASSLNPGGSYEQYF
TGTGCCAGCAGCTTAAATCCTGGAGGCTCCTACGAGCAGTACTTC
>TRBJ2-7|TRBV9|TRBD1
CASSPQTGVDEQYF
TGTGCCAGCAGCCCTCAGACAGGGGTTGACGAGCAGTACTTC
>TRBJ2-3|TRBV15|TRBD2
CATSRLQRERADTQYF
TGTGCCACCAGCAGATTACAGCGGGAGAGGGCAGATACGCAGTATTTT
>TRBJ2-3|TRBV28|TRBD2
CAIVRLAGVTDTQYF
TGTGCCATCGTTCGACTAGCGGGAGTAACAGATACGCAGTATTTT
>TRBJ1-1|TRBV28|-
CASKNREAFF
TGTGCCAGCAAGAACAGGGAAGCTTTCTTT
>TRBJ2-1|TRBV6-5|TRBD2
CASSLAGVVNEQFF
TGTGCCAGCAGCCTAGCGGGAGTAGTCAATGAGCAGTTCTTC
>TRBJ2-7|TRBV15|TRBD2
CAAKTSGSHEQYF
TGTGCCGCCAAGACTAGCGGGAGCCACGAGCAGTACTTC
>TRBJ1-5|TRBV7-9|TRBD1
CASSLEVSGGINQPQHF
TGTGCCAGCAGCTTAGAGGTTTCAGGGGGCATCAATCAGCCCCAGCATTTT
>TRBJ2-6|TRBV5-4|-
CASSLLYSGANVLTF
TGTGCCAGCAGCTTGCTGTACTCTGGGGCCAACGTCCTGACTTTC
>TRBJ2-7|TRBV28|TRBD1
CASTSPGTGNNF
TGTGCCAGCACCTCTCCCGGGACAGGGAATAACTTC